This T cell receptor (beta chain) was captured by sequencing in a study of the immune and genomic landscape of osteosarcoma (dated by TCRdb to the early 2020s). In terms of the full investigation: The overall cohort included a few dozen pediatric and adult patients with high-grade osteosarcoma, and the median age at diagnosis was roughly 29 years (range roughly 5-81). The study aimed to explain the limited clinical activity of immune checkpoint inhibitors in osteosarcoma. The cohort was enriched for poor-risk disease, with 73% to 80% showing unfavorable pathologic response to standard therapy and around 61% deceased. To characterize the osteosarcoma immunogenomic landscape, TCR sequencing results were integrated with transcriptome, protein array and immunostaining data. In the overall cohort, more than 45% of patients were male, and localized disease at diagnosis was presented by about 77% of patients. To define immunogenic potential, the study profiled osteosarcoma specimens using whole genome, RNA and T-cell receptor sequencing along with immunohistochemistry and reverse phase protein arrays. Each of a few patients provided a couple of samples from the same tumor site. Beyond this particular receptor, the publication reports: Sample size was not determined by any statistical method, because osteosarcoma is rare and all possible samples were collected. Along with the frozen tumor specimens, matched blood was collected from just a couple of patients. Higher TCR productive clonality was observed in the immune-hot C3 cluster than in the cold C1 cluster, although TCR productive clonality remained low overall. Clonality benchmarks were derived from external normal skin and healthy peripheral blood data rather than from matched normal tissue. Overall, productive TCR clonality was low, with an average of 0.09 and a maximum of 0.3, which suggests limited T-cell clonal expansion. Five or six cases had a single hyperexpanded clone dominating the repertoire, and all had fewer than 100 T-cell clonotypes.

As to this clone: Its antigen is currently not known. No base qualities exist here, and no much larger clone lies one base off it.

The ImmunoSEQ Assay (Adaptive Biotechnologies) was used to immunosequence the CDR3 regions of the TCR beta chain. Per the original workflow: TCRB rearrangements, read counts, read proportions and gene usage were exported through the ImmunoSEQ Analyzer platform. T-cell clonality was computed as 1 minus Pielou's evenness on productive rearrangements. In the clonal space homeostasis analysis, clonotypes were grouped as rare, small, medium, large or hyperexpanded (0.01 to 1 of the repertoire). TCR productive clonality was compared across immune clusters C1, C2 and C3 using the Wilcoxon rank sum test. TCRdb retrieved this table from immuneACCESS and kept in-frame rearrangements only. Not all clones are present; in checked studies, unresolved V genes account for under half, and no reason is known for the remainder. V and J calls and clone size are as listed in that table; D and trimming were resolved from the DNA. Present in this sample are roughly 5,100 clones, 77% of which were seen just once. Under 7.5% of the sample lies in the top ten.

The specimens were post-treatment primary, local recurrence and metastasis tumors obtained from patients with a poor prognosis. Reading from cysteine to phenylalanine, the CDR3 counts 16 amino acids. Only CDR3 DNA remains: 48 bases, in frame from the first base. The germline V gene encodes CDR1 KGHSH and CDR2 LQKENI. Deletion took 2 bases off V and 2 bases off J, with a span of 14 bases between the germline ends. Sequences were obtained from osteosarcoma tumor tissue from the lung. The V and J segments used are TRBV18 and TRBJ2-3; TRBD1 is a possible D gene, resting on 5 matching bases. This clonotype was obtained from a human donor with osteosarcoma. The nucleotide sequence is TGTGCCAGCTCACCAAAAGGGGCCACGATCACAGATACGCAGTATTTT. The encoded protein is CASSPKGATITDTQYF.